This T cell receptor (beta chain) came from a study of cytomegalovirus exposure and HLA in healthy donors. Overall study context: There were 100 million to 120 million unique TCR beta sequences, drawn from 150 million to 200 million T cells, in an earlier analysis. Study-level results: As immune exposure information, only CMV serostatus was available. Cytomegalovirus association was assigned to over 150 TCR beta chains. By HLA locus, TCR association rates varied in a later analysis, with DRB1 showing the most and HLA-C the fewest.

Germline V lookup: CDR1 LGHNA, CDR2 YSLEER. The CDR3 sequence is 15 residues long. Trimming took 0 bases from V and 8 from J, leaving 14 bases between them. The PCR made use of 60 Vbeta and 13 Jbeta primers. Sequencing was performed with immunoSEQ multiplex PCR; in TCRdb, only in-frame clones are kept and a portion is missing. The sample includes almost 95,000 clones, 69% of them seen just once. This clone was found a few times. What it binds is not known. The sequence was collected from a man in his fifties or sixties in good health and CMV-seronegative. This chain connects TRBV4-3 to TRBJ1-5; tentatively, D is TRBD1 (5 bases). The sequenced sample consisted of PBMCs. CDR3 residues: CASSQDRGEGKPQHF. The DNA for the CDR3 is TGCGCCAGCAGCCAAGATCGGGGGGAAGGTAAGCCCCAGCATTTT.